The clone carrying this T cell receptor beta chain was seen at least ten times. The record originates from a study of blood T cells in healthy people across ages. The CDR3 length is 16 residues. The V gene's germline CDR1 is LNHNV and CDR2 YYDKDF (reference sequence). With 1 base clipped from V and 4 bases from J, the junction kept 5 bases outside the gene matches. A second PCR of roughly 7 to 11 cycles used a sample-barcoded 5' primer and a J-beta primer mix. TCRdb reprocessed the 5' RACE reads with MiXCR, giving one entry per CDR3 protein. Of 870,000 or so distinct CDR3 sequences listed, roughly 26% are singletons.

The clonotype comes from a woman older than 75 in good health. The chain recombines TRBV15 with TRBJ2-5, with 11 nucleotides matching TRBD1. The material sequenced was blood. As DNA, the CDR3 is TGTGCCACCAGCAGAGCCGGGACAGGGGGTATAGAGACCCAGTACTTC. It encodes CATSRAGTGGIETQYF.